This T cell receptor beta chain was retrieved from a study of shared clonotypes between healthy human individuals (dated by TCRdb to 2018 to 2020). Describing the broader study: The cohort comprised a couple of women and a few men aged 18 to 49 years. For each donor, CD4 naive and CD4 memory were each run on three plates, CD8 naive on two plates, and CD8 memory on one plate. To estimate repertoire size and how much clonotype sharing occurs between individuals, the study deeply sequenced the blood TCR repertoires of 4 to 6 healthy adults. Different laboratories and diverse techniques were used to prepare libraries and sequence TCR repertoires, to increase sequencing depth and limit assay-specific biases. Each donor's leukapheresis produced roughly between roughly 0.85 and 9.5 billion PBMCs.

The donors were healthy, HIV-negative adults with no recently reported acute infections or vaccinations. Every donor was a Caucasian adult residing in Nashville, Tennessee, USA. Magnetic negative selection was used to enrich CD4+ T cells, after which naive cells were positively selected on CD45RA and the negative fraction became the memory subset. Blood was obtained by leukapheresis, after which PBMCs were separated by Ficoll-Histopaque density gradient centrifugation and cryopreserved in liquid nitrogen vapor phase. Analytical flow cytometry was used to check the purity and quantity of every magnetically sorted T cell population. Each sorted fraction had its genomic DNA isolated and then quantified by UV absorbance on a Nanodrop 2000c. A word on this clone: There is no known antigen for this receptor. There are no base qualities to consult, and no much larger clone falls within one base.

Using the deep immunoSEQ assay, multiplex PCR amplified TCR CDR3 regions from genomic DNA. For each cell subset, the extracted genomic DNA was distributed evenly across all wells of several immunoSEQ 96-well plates, and each plate served as one replicate. For sorted subsets, 200 to 250 ng of genomic DNA, equivalent to roughly 33,000 T cell genomes, went into each replicate PCR. The purified libraries were quantified using a Qubit 3.0 fluorometer, sized with a Bioanalyzer 2100, and then quantified again using the KAPA Library Quantification kit. Every immunoSEQ 96-well plate was sequenced on a separate single-read 150-cycle Illumina NextSeq 550 flow cell. Turning to the authors' computational methods: The immunoSEQ output contained only junctional sequences without quality scores, so filtering could not match that applied to full-length reads. Sequences were annotated with PyIR, a Python wrapper for IgBLAST v1.9, and V/J genes and CDR3 were assigned using IMGT germline references. Reads with weak V/J assignments (E-value above 1e-6), missing CDR3, stop codons, out-of-frame junctions, or ambiguous translated residues were removed. V3J clonotypes were defined by identical inferred V gene, J gene, and CDR3 amino acid sequence. The percentage overlap between two repertoires was calculated by dividing the number of shared unique clonotypes by the size of the smaller repertoire. Richness of each repertoire was evaluated using RTK rarefaction, the Chao1 estimator, and Recon v2.1 estimates of unobserved clonotypes. Generation probabilities were computed with OLGA for all TCRbeta clonotypes obtained by the gDNA method from several donors. This is the immuneACCESS table as TCRdb keeps it, with only in-frame sequences that have V and J called. A part of the clones is gone; compared with another copy, unresolved V genes explain less than half, and the rest is unexplained. V and J calls and clone size come straight from that table; D and trimming were deduced from the DNA. This sample holds around 2.5 million clones; 80% to 95% were observed only once. In total, the top ten clones hold roughly 0.36% of the sample.

The germline V gene gives CDR1 as SGHAT and CDR2 as FQNNGV. V is pruned by 7 bases and J by 9 bases, leaving 4 bases of the junction without a gene match. From the cysteine through the phenylalanine, the CDR3 covers 14 amino acids. CDR3 DNA is the only sequence kept; it has 42 bases, read in frame from the first base. Broad study findings and their caveats: Naive subsets generally had larger estimated clonotype richness than memory subsets did. Because the study included a small number of donors, the genetic and exposure-history diversity represented was limited. Rarefaction of sorted-subset datasets indicated incomplete sequencing despite the large sequencing depth. Pairwise subsampling indicated that sequencing depth was expected to affect the degree of clonotype sharing among donors. About 5% of naive CD4, 3% to 4% of naive CD8, around 2.3% of memory CD4, and more than 0.35% of memory CD8 clonotypes were shared across several donors. Sampling was restricted to blood, and TCR repertoires in tissue are likely to differ from TCR repertoires in blood. Compared with non-shared clonotypes, the clonotypes found in all four sorted-subset donors had higher generation probabilities.

The sequence derives from a man in his late teens or twenties in good health. Some clones in this sample may be carry-over from other donors' samples. The sequencing sample was made of naive CD4+ T cells from PBMCs. The cell subset or site label here, explained by the study, means: CD45RA+ positively selected. The chain employs TRBV11-2 and TRBJ2-1; 15 middle bases align to TRBD2. The CDR3 protein: CASTKGLAGGEQFF. In nucleotides, the sequence is TGTGCCAGCACCAAGGGACTAGCGGGGGGTGAGCAGTTCTTC.